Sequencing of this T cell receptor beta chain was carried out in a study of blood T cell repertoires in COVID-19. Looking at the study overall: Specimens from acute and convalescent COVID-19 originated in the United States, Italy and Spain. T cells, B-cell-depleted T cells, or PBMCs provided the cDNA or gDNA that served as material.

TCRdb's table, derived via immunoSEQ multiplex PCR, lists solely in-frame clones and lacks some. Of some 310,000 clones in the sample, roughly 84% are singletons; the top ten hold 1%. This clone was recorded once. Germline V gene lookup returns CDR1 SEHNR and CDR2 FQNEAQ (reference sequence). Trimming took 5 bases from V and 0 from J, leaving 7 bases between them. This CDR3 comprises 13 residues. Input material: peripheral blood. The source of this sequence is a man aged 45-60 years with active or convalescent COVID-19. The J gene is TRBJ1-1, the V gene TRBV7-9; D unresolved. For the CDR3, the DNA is TGTGCCAGCAGCGTACACATGAACACTGAAGCTTTCTTT. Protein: CASSVHMNTEAFF.